Following are 2 T cell receptor beta chains from one sample sequenced in a study of T cells in Graves' hyperthyroidism and ophthalmopathy. Amplification targeted TCR beta CDR3 regions from RNA transcripts. First-round RT-PCR with HTBI primers amplified the TCR CDR3 region. TCRdb re-derived calls from the multiplex PCR reads in MiXCR, one entry per CDR3 protein. The sample contains about 400,000 distinct CDR3 sequences, around an eighth of which appear only once. The material sequenced was blood. The receptors were sampled from a man aged 50 or older with Graves' ophthalmopathy.

This chain links TRBV7-9 with TRBJ2-3, with D hard to call. Germline CDR1 is SEHNR and CDR2 is FQNEAQ (reference sequence). The CDR3 has 12 amino acids. Trimming stripped 5 bases from V and 7 bases from J, with 10 bases between. The CDR3 loop reads CASSPEGNTQYF. CDR3 in DNA: TGTGCCAGCAGCCCGGAAGGAAATACGCAGTATTTT.

On this clonotype: The junction differs from germline at one of its ends, possibly a read error. The CDR3 sequence: CASSLDFKDQLYGYTF. DNA of the CDR3: TGTGCCAGCAGCTTGGATTTTAAGGACCAGCTGTATGGCTACACCTTC. V usage is TRBV5-1 and J usage is TRBJ1-2; D call uncertain. The CDR3 extends over 16 amino acids. Per germline, CDR1 SGHRS and CDR2 YFSETQ.